These 4 T cell receptor beta chains share one sample of origin, sequenced in a study of blood T cell repertoires in COVID-19. Profiling relied on immunoSEQ multiplex PCR, and the TCRdb table lists in-frame clones only, not all of them. Of tens of thousands of clones in the sample, 70% to 85% are singletons; the top ten hold roughly 27%. The source material was peripheral blood. The source of these receptors is a man between 65 and 85 years old with acute or convalescent COVID-19.

This chain connects TRBV20-1 to TRBJ2-4; 8 nucleotides match TRBD1. The CDR3 contains 13 residues. The germline gives CDR1 DFQATT, CDR2 SNEGSKA (reference sequence). Trimming cost V 3 bases and J 8 bases; bases outside gene matches: 6. The DNA for the CDR3 is TGCAGTGCTAGTCCCGGGACAGGAGACATTCAGTACTTC. Its protein product is CSASPGTGDIQYF.

The J gene is TRBJ2-5, the V gene TRBV11-2; 7 bases align to TRBD2. CDR1 is SGHAT, CDR2 FQNNGV, per germline. This CDR3 comprises 13 residues. With V trimmed by 0 bases and J by 10 bases, 5 bases remained unmatched. This CDR3 reads CASSLDPWDYQYF. CDR3 in DNA: TGTGCCAGCAGCTTAGATCCTTGGGACTACCAGTACTTC.

The genes are TRBV30 and TRBJ2-3, with 10 bases matching TRBD2. The CDR3 covers 18 residues. CDR1 is GTSNPN, CDR2 SVGIG, per germline (reference sequence). V dropped 4 bases and J dropped 1; count of bases not matched to a gene: 14. This chain's CDR3 is CAWTQGVAGGYGTDTQYF. The CDR3 nucleotides read TGTGCCTGGACTCAGGGGGTAGCGGGAGGCTACGGCACAGATACGCAGTATTTT.

The table lists this clone with a count of one. This chain joins TRBV5-1 and TRBJ1-2; 11 bases are shared with TRBD1. Germline CDR1 SGHRS, CDR2 YFSETQ. The CDR3 extends over 15 amino acids. V lost 4 bases to trimming and J lost 2 bases; unmatched junction nucleotides: 4. CDR3 in DNA: TGCGCCAGCAGCAATGGACAGGGGGCGAACTATGGCTACACCTTC. Protein product: CASSNGQGANYGYTF.